This T cell receptor (beta chain) appears in the sequencing data of a study of human T cells and chemical hapten exposure. Time point indicated: pre-sensitization, week 0. Stated treatment: therapeutic diphenylcyclopropenone sensitization with weekly scalp DPC. Trimming cost V 4 bases and J 1 base, with 14 bases left between them. Germline V CDR1 and CDR2: PRHDT, FYEKMQ (reference sequence). The CDR3 loop spans 15 amino acids. At least ten counts were recorded for this clonotype. One entry per CDR3 protein, called by TCRdb with MiXCR from the RACE reads. The data hold some 74,000 distinct CDR3 sequences, with 14% observed a single time.

The chain joins TRBV13 to TRBJ2-7, with a weak D call TRBD1 (6 bases). The sequencing used whole blood, collected in connection with sensitization to the hapten diphenylcyclopropenone (DPC). The sequence was obtained from a woman aged 45-65 years with alopecia areata. Some clones in this sample may be carry-over from other donors' samples. The CDR3 region has the DNA TGTGCCAGCAGCTCCGGGACAACAAATTCCTACGAGCAGTACTTC. It specifies CASSSGTTNSYEQYF.